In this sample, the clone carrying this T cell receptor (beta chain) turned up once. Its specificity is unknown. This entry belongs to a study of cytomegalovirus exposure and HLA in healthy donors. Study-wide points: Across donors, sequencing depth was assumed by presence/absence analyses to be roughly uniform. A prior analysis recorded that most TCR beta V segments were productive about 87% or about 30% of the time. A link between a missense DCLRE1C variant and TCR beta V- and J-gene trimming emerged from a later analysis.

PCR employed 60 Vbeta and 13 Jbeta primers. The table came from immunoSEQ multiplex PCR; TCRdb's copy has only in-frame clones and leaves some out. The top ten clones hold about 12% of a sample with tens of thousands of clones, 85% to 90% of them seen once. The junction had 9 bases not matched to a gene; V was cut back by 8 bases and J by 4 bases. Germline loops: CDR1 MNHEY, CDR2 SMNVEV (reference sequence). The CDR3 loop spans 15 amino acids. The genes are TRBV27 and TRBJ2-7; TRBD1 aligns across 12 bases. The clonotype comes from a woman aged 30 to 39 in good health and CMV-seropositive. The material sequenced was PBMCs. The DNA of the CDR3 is TGTGCCAGCTCCCGGGGGACAGGGGGCCGTTACGAGCAGTACTTC. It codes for CASSRGTGGRYEQYF.